What follows describes a single T cell receptor beta chain. This sample is drawn from a study of CD8 T cells in Susac syndrome. Reverse transcription of roughly 0.45 to 1 ug RNA used random hexamers. TCRdb processed the immunoSEQ multiplex PCR reads anew with MiXCR; each CDR3 protein has one entry. The repertoire holds 350,000 to 550,000 distinct CDR3 sequences, with around 83% as singletons. The V end lost 2 bases, the J end lost 2 bases, and 12 bases lay between the germline ends. Germline V gene sequence: CDR1 SEHNR, CDR2 FQNEAQ (reference sequence). This CDR3 comprises 15 residues. The multiple sclerosis controls consisted of treatment-naive patients with relapsing-remitting disease, either stable or active. TEMRA cells were FACS-enriched and CD8+ and CD4+ T cells negatively isolated.

The TCR sequence derives from a human donor with multiple sclerosis. Sequencing used CD8+ T cells from PBMCs. This sequence joins TRBV7-9 and TRBJ2-5, with TRBD1 as a possible D gene (6 bases). The chain's CDR3 is CASSLLQGPQETQYF. The CDR3 DNA is TGTGCCAGCAGCTTACTACAGGGTCCACAAGAGACCCAGTACTTC.